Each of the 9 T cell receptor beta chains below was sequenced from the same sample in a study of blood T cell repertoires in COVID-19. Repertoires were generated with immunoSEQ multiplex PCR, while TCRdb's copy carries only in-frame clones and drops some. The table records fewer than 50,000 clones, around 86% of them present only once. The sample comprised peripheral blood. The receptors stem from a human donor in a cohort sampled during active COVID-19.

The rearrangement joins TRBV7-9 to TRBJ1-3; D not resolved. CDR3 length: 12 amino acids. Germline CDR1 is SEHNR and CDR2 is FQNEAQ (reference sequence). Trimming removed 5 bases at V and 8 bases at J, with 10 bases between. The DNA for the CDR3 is TGTGCCAGCAGCACCTTTACGGACACCATATATTTT. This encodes CASSTFTDTIYF.

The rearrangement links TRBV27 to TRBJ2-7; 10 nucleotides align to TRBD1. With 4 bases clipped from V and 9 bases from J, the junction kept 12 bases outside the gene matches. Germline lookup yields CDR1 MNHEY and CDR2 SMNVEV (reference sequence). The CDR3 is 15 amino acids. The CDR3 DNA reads TGTGCCAGCAGTTCCCCGGGGACAGGGGATGAGGTGCAGTACTTC. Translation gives CASSSPGTGDEVQYF.

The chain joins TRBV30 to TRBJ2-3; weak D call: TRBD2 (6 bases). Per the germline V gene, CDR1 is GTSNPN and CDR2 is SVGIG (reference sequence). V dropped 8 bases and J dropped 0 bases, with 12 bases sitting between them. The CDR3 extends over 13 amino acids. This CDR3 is CAGEEVSTDTQYF. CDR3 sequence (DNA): TGTGCCGGGGAGGAGGTGAGCACAGATACGCAGTATTTT. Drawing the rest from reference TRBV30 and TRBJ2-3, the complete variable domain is SQTIHQWPATLVQPVGSPLSLECTVEGTSNPNLYWYRQAAGRGLQLLFYSVGIGQISSEVPQNLSASRPQDRQFILSSKKLLLSDSGFYLCAGEEVSTDTQYFGPGTRLTVL.

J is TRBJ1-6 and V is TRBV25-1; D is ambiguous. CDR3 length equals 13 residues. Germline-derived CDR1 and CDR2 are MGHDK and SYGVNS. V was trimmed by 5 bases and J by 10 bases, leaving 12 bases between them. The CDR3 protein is CASSRGGNSPLHF. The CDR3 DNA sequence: TGTGCCAGCAGTCGGGGAGGGAACTCACCCCTCCACTTT.

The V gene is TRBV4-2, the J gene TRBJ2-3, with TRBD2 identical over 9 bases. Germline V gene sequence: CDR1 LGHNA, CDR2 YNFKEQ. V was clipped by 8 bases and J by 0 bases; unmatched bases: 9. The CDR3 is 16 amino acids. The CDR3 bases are TGTGCCAGCGGGGCTTTCAGCGGGGGGAGCACAGATACGCAGTATTTT. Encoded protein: CASGAFSGGSTDTQYF.

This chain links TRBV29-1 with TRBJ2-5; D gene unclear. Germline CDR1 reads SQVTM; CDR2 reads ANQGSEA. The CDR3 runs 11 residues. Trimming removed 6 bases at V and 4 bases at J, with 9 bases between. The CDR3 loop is CSVGPGETQYF. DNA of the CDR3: TGCAGCGTGGGTCCAGGAGAGACCCAGTACTTC.

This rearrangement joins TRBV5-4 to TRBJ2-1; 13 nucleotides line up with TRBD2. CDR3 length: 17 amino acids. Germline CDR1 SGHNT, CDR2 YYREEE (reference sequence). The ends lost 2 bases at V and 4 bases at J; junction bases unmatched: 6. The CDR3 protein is CASSFGLAGESYNEQFF. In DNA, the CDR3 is TGTGCCAGCAGCTTTGGACTAGCGGGAGAATCATACAATGAGCAGTTCTTC.

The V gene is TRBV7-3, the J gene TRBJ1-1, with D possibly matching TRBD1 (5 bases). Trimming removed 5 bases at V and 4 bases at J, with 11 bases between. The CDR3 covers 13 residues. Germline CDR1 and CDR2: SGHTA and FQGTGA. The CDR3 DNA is TGTGCCAGCAGCCCCCCGGGGGGCACTGAAGCTTTCTTT. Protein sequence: CASSPPGGTEAFF.

CDR3 nucleotides: TGTGCCAGCAGTTTCGGCCTAGCGGGGCCCAATGAGCAGTTCTTC. Its protein is CASSFGLAGPNEQFF. The J gene is TRBJ2-1, the V gene TRBV6-2 or TRBV6-3; TRBD2 matches 9 bases. The CDR3 covers 15 residues. The germline gives CDR1 MNHEY, CDR2 SVGEGT. V lost 4 bases, J lost 6 bases, and 7 bases stayed unmatched.